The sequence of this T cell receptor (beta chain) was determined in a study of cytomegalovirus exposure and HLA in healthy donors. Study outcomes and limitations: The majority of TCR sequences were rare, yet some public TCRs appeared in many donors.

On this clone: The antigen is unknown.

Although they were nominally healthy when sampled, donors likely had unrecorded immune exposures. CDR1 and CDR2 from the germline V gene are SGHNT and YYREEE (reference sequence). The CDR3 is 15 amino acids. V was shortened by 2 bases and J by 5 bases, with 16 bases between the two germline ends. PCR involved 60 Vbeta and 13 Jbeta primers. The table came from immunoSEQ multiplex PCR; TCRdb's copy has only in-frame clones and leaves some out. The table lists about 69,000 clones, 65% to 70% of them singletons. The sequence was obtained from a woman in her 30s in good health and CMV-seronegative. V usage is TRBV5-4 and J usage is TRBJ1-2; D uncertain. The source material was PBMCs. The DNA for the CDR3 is TGTGCCAGCAGCTTTGAAACGAGGGAGGAATATGGCTACACCTTC. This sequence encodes CASSFETREEYGYTF. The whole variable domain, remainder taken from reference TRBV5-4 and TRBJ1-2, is ETGVTQSPTHLIKTRGQQVTLRCSSQSGHNTVSWYQQALGQGPQFIFQYYREEENGRGNFPPRFSGLQFPNYSSELNVNALELDDSALYLCASSFETREEYGYTFGSGTRLTVV.